A single sample gave rise to the 24 T cell receptor beta chains below, sequenced in a study of T cells in Graves' hyperthyroidism and ophthalmopathy. What was amplified from RNA transcripts were TCR beta CDR3 regions. HTBI primers were employed in a first-round RT-PCR of the TCR CDR3. In TCRdb, the multiplex PCR reads were re-called with MiXCR into one record per CDR3 protein. The profile shows about 270,000 distinct CDR3 sequences, about 25% of them singletons. Sample: blood. These receptors all stem from a woman aged 40 to 49 with Graves' ophthalmopathy.

J is TRBJ1-5 and V is TRBV6-1; no definite D call. Germline values: CDR1 MNHNS, CDR2 SASEGT. V lost 6 bases and J lost 0, with 6 bases in between. The CDR3 sequence is 13 residues long. As DNA, the CDR3 is TGTGCCAGCAGCACAGTTAGCAATCAGCCCCAGCATTTT. It codes for CASSTVSNQPQHF.

V gene TRBV6-1 combines with J gene TRBJ1-2; D is uncertain. The V gene lost 7 bases and the J gene lost 5 bases, with 17 bases spanning the gap. CDR3 length equals 14 residues. The germline V gene encodes CDR1 MNHNS and CDR2 SASEGT. The CDR3 region is CASNGQGVGYGYTF. In DNA form, the CDR3 reads TGTGCCAGCAATGGGCAAGGCGTTGGGTATGGCTACACCTTC.

At least ten counts were recorded for this clonotype. This chain connects TRBV6-5 to TRBJ1-5; D is ambiguous. V gave up 4 bases and J gave up 0 bases, with 4 bases separating them. Germline lookup yields CDR1 MNHEY and CDR2 SVGAGI. CDR3 length: 13 residues. In nucleotides, the CDR3 is TGTGCCAGCAGTTTAGGTAGCAATCAGCCCCAGCATTTT. Its protein product is CASSLGSNQPQHF.

This clonotype was observed many times. This chain uses TRBV28 with TRBJ2-7; 11 bases are shared with TRBD2. The germline V gene encodes CDR1 MDHEN and CDR2 SYDVKM. Germline trimming cut 5 bases from V and 0 bases from J; bases unmatched to any gene: 12. CDR3 length equals 18 residues. CDR3 residues: CASSPIIITSGSSYEQYF. CDR3 DNA: TGTGCCAGCAGTCCCATTATCATAACTAGCGGGAGCTCCTACGAGCAGTACTTC.

This clonotype has ten or more counts. At one of its ends the junction is not consistent with the germline gene, which may arise from a read error. The chain joins TRBV28 to TRBJ1-5; D gene uncertain. The CDR3 is 15 residues long. Germline CDR1 is MDHEN and CDR2 is SYDVKM. CDR3 residues: CASSLDRGSNQPQRF. CDR3 sequence (DNA): TGTGCCAGCAGTTTAGACCGGGGTAGCAATCAGCCCCAGCGTTTT.

This clonotype was counted ten times or more. CDR3: CASSLPANTGELFF. CDR3 coding DNA: TGTGCCAGCAGTTTGCCAGCGAACACCGGGGAGCTGTTTTTT. The chain recombines TRBV12-3 or TRBV12-4 with TRBJ2-2; D gene ambiguous. The CDR3 length is 14 residues. Trimming left V 3 bases short and J 0 bases short, with 5 bases between.

There are a few counts of this clonotype. This clone may be a read error of a much larger clone one base away. The chain joins TRBV30 to TRBJ2-5; 7 nucleotides line up with TRBD1. There are 12 residues in the CDR3. V was pared by 5 bases and J by 14 bases, with 14 bases of the junction left unmatched. CDR1 and CDR2 from the germline V gene are GTSNPN and SVGIG (reference sequence). This CDR3 reads CAWGAGQEEAYF. The CDR3 bases are TGTGCCTGGGGGGCCGGACAGGAAGAGGCCTACTTC.

The V call is TRBV6-5, the J call TRBJ2-7; D not resolved. The V end lost 0 bases, the J end lost 3 bases, and 9 bases lay between the germline ends. Germline V lookup: CDR1 MNHEY, CDR2 SVGAGI. This CDR3 has 14 amino acids. CDR3 sequence: CASSYSVRNYEQYF. The CDR3 DNA reads as TGTGCCAGCAGTTACTCCGTGCGGAACTACGAGCAGTACTTC.

This clonotype was detected many times. V usage is TRBV12-3 or TRBV12-4 and J usage is TRBJ1-1; TRBD1 is a possible D gene (6 bases). This CDR3 spans 15 amino acids. Trimming stripped 7 bases from V and 1 base from J, with 16 bases between. DNA for the CDR3: TGTGCCAGCACCTTACCCGGGACACCGAACACTGAAGCTTTCTTT. Its protein is CASTLPGTPNTEAFF.

In regard to this clonotype: A much larger clone lies a single base off, so this may be a read error. The chain links TRBV4-2 to TRBJ2-7, with 11 positions matching TRBD2. CDR1 is LGHNA, CDR2 YNFKEQ, per germline. The CDR3 is made up of 17 amino acids. CDR3 protein: CASNQVSVLAGAYEQYF. CDR3 nucleotide sequence: TGTGCCAGCAACCAAGTTAGTGTACTAGCGGGAGCTTACGAGCAGTACTTC.

This clonotype appeared many times. V gene TRBV29-1 combines with J gene TRBJ2-5; D may match TRBD1 or TRBD2 (5 bases each). The CDR3 is made up of 14 amino acids. CDR1 is SQVTM, CDR2 ANQGSEA, per germline. V lost 3 bases and J lost 0, with 11 bases in between. The chain's CDR3 is CSVDLGRDQETQYF. CDR3 nucleotides: TGCAGCGTTGACCTGGGACGTGACCAAGAGACCCAGTACTTC.

This clonotype was seen many times. This chain uses TRBV28 with TRBJ2-7, with D hard to call. The CDR3 is 11 residues long. V lost 7 bases and J 10 bases, leaving 14 bases between the germline ends. Germline V gives CDR1 MDHEN, CDR2 SYDVKM. Here the CDR3 reads CASNSPPFQYF. CDR3 DNA sequence: TGTGCCAGCAACTCTCCCCCATTTCAGTACTTC.

The chain combines TRBV6-1 with TRBJ1-1; 9 positions agree with TRBD1. This CDR3 spans 18 amino acids. Germline assignment: CDR1 MNHNS and CDR2 SASEGT. The trim removed 4 bases at V and 7 bases at J, leaving 19 bases unmatched. CDR3 loop: CASSAPSGQGGAVGEAFF. CDR3 nucleotide sequence: TGTGCCAGCAGTGCCCCGTCGGGACAGGGTGGGGCCGTGGGTGAAGCTTTCTTT.

This clonotype was found many times. The rearrangement links TRBV2 to TRBJ2-2; D possibly corresponds to TRBD2 (5 bases). The CDR3 is made up of 13 amino acids. CDR1 SNHLY and CDR2 FYNNEI come from the germline V gene. Trimming took 6 bases from V and 7 from J, leaving 12 bases between them. CDR3 nucleotide sequence: TGTGCCAGCAGCGGGGTGAACGGCGGGGAGCTGTTTTTT. This sequence encodes CASSGVNGGELFF.

The chain carries TRBV11-3 and TRBJ1-1; 8 bases agree with TRBD1. Per the germline V gene, CDR1 is SGHNT and CDR2 is YENEEA. Germline trimming cut 5 bases from V and 10 bases from J; bases unmatched to any gene: 9. The CDR3 spans 13 residues. DNA for the CDR3: TGTGCCAGCAGCGCCGGACAGGGAACGAGAGCTTTCTTT. Protein product: CASSAGQGTRAFF.

This clonotype has a count of ten or more. The chain links TRBV18 to TRBJ2-7; 11 positions match TRBD2. V dropped 3 bases and J dropped 1; count of bases not matched to a gene: 2. The CDR3 totals 15 residues. The germline V gene encodes CDR1 KGHSH and CDR2 LQKENI. The CDR3 DNA reads as TGTGCCAGCTCACCGACTAGCGGGAAATCCTACGAGCAGTACTTC. Translation: CASSPTSGKSYEQYF.

The rearrangement links TRBV30 to TRBJ1-5; D is unclear. Germline assignment: CDR1 GTSNPN and CDR2 SVGIG (reference sequence). The CDR3 sequence is 13 residues long. V was shortened by 3 bases and J by 2 bases, with 8 bases between the two germline ends. Here the CDR3 reads CAWRGRGNQPQHF. Here the CDR3 DNA reads TGTGCCTGGAGGGGCCGGGGCAATCAGCCCCAGCATTTT.

This clonotype was seen repeatedly, ten times or more. This chain connects TRBV4-1 to TRBJ2-5; 7 bases align to TRBD1. The CDR3 has 14 residues. CDR1 and CDR2 from the germline V gene are MGHRA and YSYEKL. V lost 3 bases to trimming and J lost 5 bases; unmatched junction nucleotides: 6. In nucleotides, the CDR3 is TGCGCCAGCAGCCAGACTACAGGGGTTGAGACCCAGTACTTC. Encoded protein: CASSQTTGVETQYF.

This clonotype occurred many times. The gene calls are TRBV5-6 and TRBJ1-1; D call uncertain. There are 11 residues in the CDR3. Germline loops: CDR1 SGHDT, CDR2 YYEEEE. Trimming took off 1 base at V and 8 bases at J, with 6 bases between the two ends. CDR3 sequence: CASSLRREAFF. In DNA, the CDR3 is TGTGCCAGCAGCTTGAGGAGGGAAGCTTTCTTT.

The sample holds many counts of this clonotype. The chain combines TRBV28 with TRBJ1-2; D may be TRBD1 (6 bases). V was pared by 4 bases and J by 8 bases, with 20 bases between. The V gene's germline CDR1 is MDHEN and CDR2 SYDVKM. The CDR3 has 15 residues. Here the CDR3 DNA reads TGTGCCAGCAGTTCGCCGGGACAAAAGCTCGGGGGCTACACCTTC. Its protein product is CASSSPGQKLGGYTF.

In this sample, this clonotype turned up many times. This chain joins TRBV5-1 and TRBJ2-2, with 7 bases lining up with TRBD1. Germline values: CDR1 SGHRS, CDR2 YFSETQ. CDR3 length equals 14 residues. J was trimmed by 5 bases and V by 4 bases; bases with no gene match: 5. The CDR3 region is CASSLGQLTGELFF. The DNA of the CDR3 is TGCGCCAGCAGCCTGGGACAGCTTACCGGGGAGCTGTTTTTT.

This clonotype was seen repeatedly, ten times or more. J is TRBJ1-1 and V is TRBV4-2, with a weak D call TRBD1 (5 bases). From germline, CDR1 is LGHNA and CDR2 YNFKEQ. The CDR3 loop spans 17 amino acids. Trimming left V 4 bases short and J 3 bases short, with 21 bases between. The CDR3 DNA sequence: TGTGCCAGCAGCCTCGGTAGGGGCGGGCCCGGGTACACTGAAGCTTTCTTT. This encodes CASSLGRGGPGYTEAFF.

This clonotype occurred many times. The chain combines TRBV24-1 with TRBJ2-2, with TRBD1 matching 10 bases. The germline V gene encodes CDR1 KGHDR and CDR2 SFDVKD. The CDR3 spans 18 residues. The trim removed 1 base at V and 7 bases at J, leaving 11 bases unmatched. The CDR3 sequence is CATSDLAGTGALGGELFF. The CDR3 nucleotides read TGTGCCACCAGTGATTTAGCCGGGACAGGGGCATTAGGCGGGGAGCTGTTTTTT.

This clonotype was seen repeatedly, ten times or more. The rearrangement uses TRBV19 and TRBJ1-5; 8 bases match TRBD1. The germline gives CDR1 LNHDA, CDR2 SQIVND (reference sequence). The CDR3 has 14 amino acids. Trimming cost V 1 base and J 4 bases; bases outside gene matches: 0. CDR3 sequence: CASSIGTGNQPQHF. For the CDR3, the DNA is TGTGCCAGTAGTATAGGGACAGGGAATCAGCCCCAGCATTTT.